Shown below are 27 T cell receptor beta chains from a single sample sequenced in a study of response to subunit inactivated influenza vaccine. TCRdb passed the RT-PCR reads through MiXCR, listing each CDR3 protein once. Of 500,000 to 600,000 distinct CDR3 sequences listed, less than 15% were seen once; the top ten hold approximately 10%. Sequences were derived from PBMCs from blood, sampled 11 to 12 days after vaccination. These receptor sequences come from a man between 45 and 60 years old who received an inactivated influenza vaccine.

The DNA of the CDR3 is TGCAGTGCTAGAGACGGGAAAGCGGTCAATGAGCAGTTCTTC. It specifies CSARDGKAVNEQFF. The chain combines TRBV20-1 with TRBJ2-1, with a weak D call TRBD2 (5 bases). Germline loops: CDR1 DFQATT, CDR2 SNEGSKA (reference sequence). The CDR3 is 14 amino acids. V was pared by 0 bases and J by 6 bases, with 12 bases between.

To note about this clonotype: The junction does not match germline at one end; this may be a read error. The V gene is TRBV3-1, the J gene TRBJ2-2; D unresolved. This CDR3 is 16 amino acids long. Germline loops: CDR1 LGHDT, CDR2 YNNKEL (reference sequence). The CDR3 reads CTSSQARLLNTGELFF. The CDR3 region has the DNA TGTACCAGCAGCCAAGCTAGGTTACTAAACACCGGGGAGCTGTTTTTT.

In its sample, this clonotype was seen a few times. The chain joins TRBV4-2 to TRBJ2-5; D is ambiguous. The CDR3 totals 14 residues. Germline V gene data show CDR1 as LGHNA and CDR2 as YNFKEQ. Trimming shortened V by 8 bases and J by 2 bases, and 15 bases separated the two germline ends. CDR3 amino acids: CASRPSGSQETQYF. The DNA for the CDR3 is TGTGCCAGCCGTCCCTCCGGTTCTCAAGAGACCCAGTACTTC.

The sample holds a few counts of this clonotype. The chain couples TRBV11-2 to TRBJ2-3; 10 positions agree with TRBD2. The CDR3 consists of 19 residues. Trimming removed 5 bases from V and 1 base from J; junction bases left unmatched: 15. From germline, CDR1 is SGHAT and CDR2 FQNNGV. The CDR3 DNA sequence: TGTGCCAGCAGCCTAAGAGCGAGCGGGAGGGCCTTCCGCACAGATACGCAGTATTTT. It is translated as CASSLRASGRAFRTDTQYF.

The V call is TRBV2, the J call TRBJ2-1; 12 nucleotides align to TRBD2. Germline CDR1 and CDR2: SNHLY and FYNNEI. CDR3 size: 15 residues. Unmatched junction bases numbered 9, after V lost 8 bases and J lost 7 bases. CDR3 region: CASPIGLAGQNEQFF. CDR3 sequence (DNA): TGTGCCAGCCCTATAGGACTAGCGGGGCAAAATGAGCAGTTCTTC.

This clonotype occurred a few times. This chain connects TRBV7-9 to TRBJ1-5; maybe TRBD1 (5 bases). CDR3 size: 14 residues. Germline CDR1 reads SEHNR; CDR2 reads FQNEAQ (reference sequence). V dropped 5 bases and J dropped 3 bases, with 11 bases sitting between them. The CDR3 region is CASSQPGNNQPQHF. The CDR3, as DNA: TGTGCCAGCAGCCAACCAGGGAACAATCAGCCCCAGCATTTT.

This clonotype was seen only a few times. In DNA form, the CDR3 reads TGTGCCAGCAGCTTGGCCAGCCTAGCGGGGGGAAGAACAGATACGCAGTATTTT. It translates to CASSLASLAGGRTDTQYF. The chain recombines TRBV5-5 with TRBJ2-3; 11 nucleotides align to TRBD2. V gave up 0 bases and J gave up 3 bases; unmatched junction bases: 9. CDR3 size: 18 residues. CDR1 and CDR2 from the germline V gene are SGHKS and YYEKEE (reference sequence).

The V and J genes are TRBV20-1 and TRBJ2-5; D could derive from TRBD1 or TRBD2 (6 bases each). The CDR3 is 15 amino acids. V gave up 3 bases and J gave up 1 base, with 15 bases separating them. Germline loops: CDR1 DFQATT, CDR2 SNEGSKA (reference sequence). CDR3 sequence reads: CSARRDNRIQETQYF. Here the CDR3 DNA reads TGCAGTGCTAGGCGGGACAACCGCATCCAAGAGACCCAGTACTTC.

The chain recombines TRBV10-2 with TRBJ2-2, with D possibly TRBD1 on 5 matching bases. From germline, CDR1 is WSHSY and CDR2 SAAADI. Trimming stripped 8 bases from V and 8 bases from J, with 15 bases between. The CDR3 runs to 13 residues. The CDR3 DNA reads TGCGCCAGCCAGACAGCCCGGGCGGGGGAGCTGTTTTTT. Its translation: CASQTARAGELFF.

This clonotype was observed a handful of times. The chain is built from TRBV4-1 and TRBJ2-3; D is unclear. Germline V gene data show CDR1 as MGHRA and CDR2 as YSYEKL. There are 13 residues in the CDR3. Trimming removed 0 bases from V and 9 bases from J, with 10 bases in between. The CDR3 region has the DNA TGCGCCAGCAGCCAAGATACCTTAGGGACGCAGTATTTT. Translated: CASSQDTLGTQYF.

This clonotype was recorded a few times. This rearrangement joins TRBV7-9 to TRBJ2-7; no clear D. Germline CDR1 reads SEHNR; CDR2 reads FQNEAQ (reference sequence). The V gene lost 5 bases and the J gene lost 5 bases, with 10 bases spanning the gap. CDR3 length: 12 residues. CDR3 loop: CASSTTSNEQYF. In DNA form, the CDR3 reads TGTGCCAGCAGCACGACAAGTAACGAGCAGTACTTC.

The sample holds a few counts of this clonotype. The V and J genes are TRBV6-5 and TRBJ2-5; D unclear. The CDR3 has 13 amino acids. V dropped 0 bases and J dropped 3 bases, with 5 bases sitting between them. CDR1 is MNHEY, CDR2 SVGAGI, per germline. CDR3 nucleotides: TGTGCCAGCAGTTACTCGTTCAAAGAGACCCAGTACTTC. Its translation is CASSYSFKETQYF.

The chain's CDR3 is CASSRRTAEAFF. The CDR3 coding sequence is TGTGCCAGCAGTCGCCGGACAGCTGAAGCTTTCTTT. This chain uses TRBV12-3 or TRBV12-4 with TRBJ1-1; D is perhaps TRBD1 (6 bases). This CDR3 has 12 residues. Trimming pared 5 bases from V and 6 bases from J, leaving 10 bases between.

This clonotype turned up a few times. The chain couples TRBV28 to TRBJ1-4, with unresolved D. V gave up 3 bases and J gave up 8 bases, with 19 bases separating them. The length of the CDR3 is 16 residues. Germline V gives CDR1 MDHEN, CDR2 SYDVKM. Here the CDR3 reads CASSLDGSPKGEKLFF. As DNA, the CDR3 is TGTGCCAGCAGTTTGGATGGGTCTCCTAAGGGAGAAAAACTGTTTTTT. The whole variable domain, remainder taken from reference TRBV28 and TRBJ1-4, is DVKVTQSSRYLVKRTGEKVFLECVQDMDHENMFWYRQDPGLGLRLIYFSYDVKMKEKGDIPEGYSVSREKKERFSLILESASTNQTSMYLCASSLDGSPKGEKLFFGSGTQLSVL.

This CDR3 is CASSYWAGTGGSGGYTF. Written as DNA, the CDR3 is TGTGCCAGCAGTTACTGGGCGGGGACAGGGGGGTCGGGTGGCTACACCTTC. The chain carries TRBV6-5 and TRBJ1-2, with TRBD1 matching 11 bases. V lost 1 base and J lost 7; bases outside the gene matches: 11. The length of the CDR3 is 17 residues. The germline V gene has CDR1 MNHEY and CDR2 SVGAGI.

The chain combines TRBV5-1 with TRBJ2-1, with 7 positions matching TRBD1. The CDR3 totals 16 residues. V shed 6 bases and J 5 bases; nucleotides not matched to a gene: 14. Germline V CDR1 and CDR2: SGHRS, YFSETQ. The CDR3 loop is CASNSGSGTVHNEQFF. The CDR3 DNA follows: TGCGCCAGCAACTCTGGTTCCGGGACAGTGCACAATGAGCAGTTCTTC.

The chain recombines TRBV5-4 with TRBJ2-1, with D possibly being TRBD1 or TRBD2 (5 bases each). Per the germline V gene, CDR1 is SGHNT and CDR2 is YYREEE (reference sequence). V lost 1 base, J lost 7 bases, and 15 bases lay in between. The CDR3 is 15 amino acids. The CDR3 bases are TGTGCCAGCAGCTTGCGTCGTGGGACGTGGAATGAGCAGTTCTTC. Its protein product is CASSLRRGTWNEQFF. The full variable domain, completed using reference TRBV5-4 and TRBJ2-1, is ETGVTQSPTHLIKTRGQQVTLRCSSQSGHNTVSWYQQALGQGPQFIFQYYREEENGRGNFPPRFSGLQFPNYSSELNVNALELDDSALYLCASSLRRGTWNEQFFGPGTRLTVL.

The chain is built from TRBV7-2 and TRBJ2-1, with 12 bases matching TRBD2. In germline, CDR1 is SGHTA, CDR2 FQGNSA. The CDR3 extends over 15 amino acids. V gave up 3 bases and J gave up 6 bases; unmatched junction bases: 3. This chain's CDR3 is CASSLTSGGINEQFF. The CDR3 DNA reads as TGTGCCAGCAGCTTGACTAGCGGGGGAATCAATGAGCAGTTCTTC. The full variable domain, rest sourced from reference TRBV7-2 and TRBJ2-1, is GAGVSQSPSNKVTEKGKDVELRCDPISGHTALYWYRQSLGQGLEFLIYFQGNSAPDKSGLPSDRFSAERTGGSVSTLTIQRTQQEDSAVYLCASSLTSGGINEQFFGPGTRLTVL.

The V call is TRBV9, the J call TRBJ2-1; D assignment may be TRBD1 or TRBD2 (5 bases each). This CDR3 is 12 amino acids long. V lost 4 bases and J 8 bases, leaving 10 bases between the germline ends. CDR1 is SGDLS and CDR2 is YYNGEE in the germline V gene. The CDR3 is CASSRDPYEQFF. The CDR3 DNA sequence: TGTGCCAGCAGCAGGGACCCTTATGAGCAGTTCTTC.

The chain links TRBV9 to TRBJ2-3; 8 bases fit TRBD2. The CDR3 is 16 amino acids. CDR1 SGDLS and CDR2 YYNGEE come from the germline V gene. The V gene end was trimmed by 3 bases and the J gene end by 4 bases; junction bases not matched to a gene: 10. DNA of the CDR3: TGTGCCAGCAGCGCCCCTAGCGGGCGAGTGTCAGATACGCAGTATTTT. It is translated as CASSAPSGRVSDTQYF.

This clonotype has a handful of counts. The chain carries TRBV4-2 and TRBJ2-3; 14 bases match TRBD2. The CDR3 loop spans 17 amino acids. V gave up 0 bases and J gave up 4 bases; unmatched junction bases: 3. Looked up from germline, CDR1 is LGHNA and CDR2 is YNFKEQ. The CDR3 loop is CASSQDGTSGSADTQYF. In nucleotides, the CDR3 is TGTGCCAGCAGCCAAGACGGGACTAGCGGGAGTGCAGATACGCAGTATTTT.

This clonotype was seen repeatedly, ten times or more. The chain combines TRBV7-2 with TRBJ2-7, with TRBD2 matching over 9 bases. This CDR3 has 15 amino acids. V lost 1 base and J lost 3; bases outside the gene matches: 4. Germline V gene sequence: CDR1 SGHTA, CDR2 FQGNSA. The CDR3 bases are TGTGCCAGCAGCTTAGAGCCTAGCGGGGTCTACGAGCAGTACTTC. This encodes CASSLEPSGVYEQYF. Drawing the rest from reference TRBV7-2 and TRBJ2-7, the complete variable domain is GAGVSQSPSNKVTEKGKDVELRCDPISGHTALYWYRQSLGQGLEFLIYFQGNSAPDKSGLPSDRFSAERTGGSVSTLTIQRTQQEDSAVYLCASSLEPSGVYEQYFGPGTRLTVT.

This clonotype was seen more than once but under ten times. V gene TRBV20-1 combines with J gene TRBJ2-3; no firm D call. The V and J ends lost 4 bases and 1 base respectively, with 15 bases between them. Germline V gives CDR1 DFQATT, CDR2 SNEGSKA (reference sequence). This CDR3 spans 15 amino acids. This CDR3 reads CSATTLTWGTDTQYF. Written as DNA, the CDR3 is TGCAGTGCTACCACCCTCACTTGGGGCACAGATACGCAGTATTTT.

This chain links TRBV6-5 with TRBJ2-7; 8 positions match TRBD1. The V gene's germline CDR1 is MNHEY and CDR2 SVGAGI. The trim removed 2 bases at V and 6 bases at J, leaving 9 bases unmatched. The CDR3 runs to 15 residues. Written as DNA, the CDR3 is TGTGCCAGCAGTTACACCCCGGACAGGGCTGGCGAGCAGTACTTC. It translates to CASSYTPDRAGEQYF.

The chain combines TRBV5-4 with TRBJ2-1; TRBD2 aligns across 7 bases. Losses at the gene ends were 4 bases for V and 0 bases for J; bases not matched to a gene: 4. The germline V gene has CDR1 SGHNT and CDR2 YYREEE (reference sequence). The CDR3 extends over 15 amino acids. The CDR3 region is CASSAGAGSYNEQFF. DNA of the CDR3: TGTGCCAGCAGCGCGGGAGCGGGCTCCTACAATGAGCAGTTCTTC.

The chain is built from TRBV7-9 and TRBJ1-1, with D perhaps matching TRBD1 (5 bases). V was trimmed by 6 bases and J by 5 bases, leaving 13 bases between them. CDR1 is SEHNR, CDR2 FQNEAQ, per germline (reference sequence). There are 13 residues in the CDR3. CDR3 residues: CASRLPGATEAFF. CDR3 sequence (DNA): TGTGCCAGCAGATTGCCCGGGGCGACTGAAGCTTTCTTT.

This clonotype was found many times. The chain employs TRBV5-1 and TRBJ2-3; D is possibly TRBD2 (6 bases). Per the germline V gene, CDR1 is SGHRS and CDR2 is YFSETQ. Trimming removed 3 bases at V and 6 bases at J, with 11 bases between. This CDR3 is 13 amino acids long. DNA for the CDR3: TGCGCCAGCAGCTGGGACTCCAAGGATACGCAGTATTTT. This encodes CASSWDSKDTQYF.